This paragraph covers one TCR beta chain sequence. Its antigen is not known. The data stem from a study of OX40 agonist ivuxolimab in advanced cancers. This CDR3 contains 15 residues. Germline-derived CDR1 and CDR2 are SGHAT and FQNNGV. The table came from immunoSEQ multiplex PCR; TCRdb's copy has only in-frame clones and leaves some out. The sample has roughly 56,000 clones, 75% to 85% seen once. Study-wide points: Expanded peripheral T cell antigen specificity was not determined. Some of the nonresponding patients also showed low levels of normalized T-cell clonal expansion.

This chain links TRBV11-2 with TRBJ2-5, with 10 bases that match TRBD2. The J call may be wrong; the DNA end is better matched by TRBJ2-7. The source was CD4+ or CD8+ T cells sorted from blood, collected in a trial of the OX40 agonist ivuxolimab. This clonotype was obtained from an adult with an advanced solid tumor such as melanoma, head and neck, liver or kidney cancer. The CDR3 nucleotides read TGTGCCAGCAGCAACCCCGGACTAGCGGTTCACGAGCAGTACTTC. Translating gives CASSNPGLAVHEQYF.